These 9 T cell receptor beta chains came from one sample sequenced in a study of neurological immune-mediated disorders. Using its own MiXCR run on the 5' RACE reads, TCRdb lists one record per CDR3 protein. This sample has more than 30,000 distinct CDR3 sequences, with around 4% found just once. The sample was CD4+ T cells from blood. The receptor source for this set is a woman aged 40 to 55 in good health.

This clonotype has ten or more counts. This sequence joins TRBV9 and TRBJ1-2; 7 positions match TRBD1. Germline CDR1 SGDLS, CDR2 YYNGEE. Germline trimming cut 3 bases from V and 7 bases from J; bases unmatched to any gene: 18. The CDR3 is made up of 17 amino acids. In DNA, the CDR3 is TGTGCCAGCAGCGGAGACGTGACAGGGAACCCCCTCCCTGGCTACACCTTC. This codes for CASSGDVTGNPLPGYTF.

In its sample, this clonotype is medium-sized (0.01 to 0.1%). The V gene is TRBV11-2, the J gene TRBJ2-3; a possible D gene is TRBD2 (6 bases). The CDR3 is 16 amino acids. In germline, CDR1 is SGHAT, CDR2 FQNNGV. V was shortened by 0 bases and J by 3 bases, with 13 bases between the two germline ends. The CDR3 nucleotides are TGTGCCAGCAGCTTAGAGGCGGGACGCTCTACAGATACGCAGTATTTT. It translates to CASSLEAGRSTDTQYF.

This clonotype was observed many times. The genes are TRBV11-2 and TRBJ1-2; tentatively, D is TRBD1 (6 bases). The V and J ends lost 5 bases and 2 bases respectively, with 9 bases between them. Germline V lookup: CDR1 SGHAT, CDR2 FQNNGV. The CDR3 has 13 residues. CDR3 sequence: CASSVTGNYGYTF. As DNA, the CDR3 is TGTGCCAGCAGCGTAACAGGGAACTATGGCTACACCTTC. The complete variable domain, with remaining parts taken from reference TRBV11-2 and TRBJ1-2, reads EAGVAQSPRYKIIEKRQSVAFWCNPISGHATLYWYQQILGQGPKLLIQFQNNGVVDDSQLPKDRFSAERLKGVDSTLKIQPAKLEDSAVYLCASSVTGNYGYTFGSGTRLTVV.

This clonotype was found many times. This chain uses TRBV5-1 with TRBJ2-1, with 15 bases lining up with TRBD2. Trimming cost V 4 bases and J 2 bases; bases outside gene matches: 4. This CDR3 contains 17 residues. Germline lookup yields CDR1 SGHRS and CDR2 YFSETQ. CDR3 sequence reads: CASSQRTSGGAYNEQFF. CDR3 DNA: TGCGCCAGCAGCCAGCGGACTAGCGGGGGGGCCTACAATGAGCAGTTCTTC.

This clonotype was observed many times. V and J are TRBV5-5 and TRBJ1-1, with no clear D. The germline V gene encodes CDR1 SGHKS and CDR2 YYEKEE (reference sequence). Trimming left V 5 bases short and J 1 base short, with 9 bases between. The CDR3 length is 13 residues. The CDR3 here is CASSPLGNTEAFF. CDR3 DNA sequence: TGTGCCAGCAGTCCCCTCGGGAACACTGAAGCTTTCTTT.

The table lists this clonotype with many counts. V and J are TRBV6-6 and TRBJ2-1; 10 bases fit TRBD2. The CDR3 extends over 16 amino acids. From germline, CDR1 is MNHNY and CDR2 SVGAGI (reference sequence). V shed 6 bases and J 6 bases; nucleotides not matched to a gene: 11. CDR3 region: CASRPRTSGTINEQFF. In nucleotides, the CDR3 is TGTGCCAGCAGGCCCCGTACTAGCGGGACCATCAATGAGCAGTTCTTC.

There are many counts of this clonotype. This rearrangement joins TRBV28 to TRBJ2-5; 8 bases map to TRBD2. This CDR3 is 14 amino acids long. Germline CDR1 reads MDHEN; CDR2 reads SYDVKM. The ends lost 6 bases at V and 4 bases at J; junction bases unmatched: 7. The CDR3 DNA is TGTGCCAGCAGAAACCCCGGGACTAGAGAGACCCAGTACTTC. Protein: CASRNPGTRETQYF.

The table lists this clonotype with many counts. The genes are TRBV15 and TRBJ2-3; unclear D gene. Germline values: CDR1 LNHNV, CDR2 YYDKDF (reference sequence). V shed 9 bases and J shed 0 bases, with 10 bases lying between them. The CDR3 length is 13 residues. Here the CDR3 reads CATRTLSTDTQYF. In nucleotides, the CDR3 is TGTGCCACACGGACCCTGAGCACAGATACGCAGTATTTT.

This clonotype was observed many times. The chain couples TRBV20-1 to TRBJ2-2, with D possibly TRBD1 on 6 matching bases. Germline lookup yields CDR1 DFQATT and CDR2 SNEGSKA (reference sequence). The CDR3 runs 13 residues. Trimming cost V 5 bases and J 2 bases, with 9 bases left between them. The CDR3: CSAGTINTGELFF. The CDR3 bases are TGCAGTGCTGGGACAATTAACACCGGGGAGCTGTTTTTT.